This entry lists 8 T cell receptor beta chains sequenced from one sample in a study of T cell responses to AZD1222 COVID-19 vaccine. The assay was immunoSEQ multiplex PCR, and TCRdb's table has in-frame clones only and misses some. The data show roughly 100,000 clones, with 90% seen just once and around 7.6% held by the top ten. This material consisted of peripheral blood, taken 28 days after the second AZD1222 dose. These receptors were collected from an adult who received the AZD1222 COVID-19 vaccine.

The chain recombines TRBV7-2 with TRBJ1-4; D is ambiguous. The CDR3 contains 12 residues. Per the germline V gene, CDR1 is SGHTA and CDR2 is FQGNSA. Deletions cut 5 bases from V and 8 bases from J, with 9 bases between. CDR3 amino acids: CASSPSREKLFF. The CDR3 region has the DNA TGTGCCAGCAGCCCGTCGCGGGAAAAACTGTTTTTT.

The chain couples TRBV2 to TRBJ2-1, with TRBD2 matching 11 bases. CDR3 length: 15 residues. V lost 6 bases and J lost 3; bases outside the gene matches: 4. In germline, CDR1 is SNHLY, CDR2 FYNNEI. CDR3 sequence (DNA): TGTGCCAGCAGCCTAGCGGGGGGTGGCTACAATGAGCAGTTCTTC. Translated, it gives CASSLAGGGYNEQFF. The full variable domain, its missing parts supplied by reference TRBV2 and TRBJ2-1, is EPEVTQTPSHQVTQMGQEVILRCVPISNHLYFYWYRQILGQKVEFLVSFYNNEISEKSEIFDDQFSVERPDGSNFTLKIRSTKLEDSAMYFCASSLAGGGYNEQFFGPGTRLTVL.

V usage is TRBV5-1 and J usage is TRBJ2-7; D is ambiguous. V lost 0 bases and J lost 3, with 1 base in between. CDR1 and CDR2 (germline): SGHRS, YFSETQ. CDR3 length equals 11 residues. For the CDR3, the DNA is TGCGCCAGCAGCTTGGACTACGAGCAGTACTTC. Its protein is CASSLDYEQYF.

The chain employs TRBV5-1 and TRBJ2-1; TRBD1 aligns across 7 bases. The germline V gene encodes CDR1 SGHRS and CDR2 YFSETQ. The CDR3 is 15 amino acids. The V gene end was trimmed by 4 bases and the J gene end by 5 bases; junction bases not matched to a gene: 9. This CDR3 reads CASSRGLRDHNEQFF. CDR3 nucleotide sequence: TGCGCCAGCAGCAGGGGGCTGCGAGACCACAATGAGCAGTTCTTC.

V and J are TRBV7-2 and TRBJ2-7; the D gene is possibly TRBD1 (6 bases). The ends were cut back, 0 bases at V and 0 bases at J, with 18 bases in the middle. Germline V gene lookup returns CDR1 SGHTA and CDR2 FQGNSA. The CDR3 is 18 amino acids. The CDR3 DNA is TGTGCCAGCAGCTTAGCCGGTAGGGACACGTCGAGCTCCTACGAGCAGTACTTC. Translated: CASSLAGRDTSSSYEQYF. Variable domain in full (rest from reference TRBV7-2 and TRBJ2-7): GAGVSQSPSNKVTEKGKDVELRCDPISGHTALYWYRQSLGQGLEFLIYFQGNSAPDKSGLPSDRFSAERTGGSVSTLTIQRTQQEDSAVYLCASSLAGRDTSSSYEQYFGPGTRLTVT.

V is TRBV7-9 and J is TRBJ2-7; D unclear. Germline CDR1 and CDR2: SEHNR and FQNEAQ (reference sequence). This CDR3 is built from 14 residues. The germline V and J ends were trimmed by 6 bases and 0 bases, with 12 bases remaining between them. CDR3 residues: CASSSTTRSYEQYF. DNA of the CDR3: TGTGCCAGCAGTTCTACGACCCGCTCCTACGAGCAGTACTTC. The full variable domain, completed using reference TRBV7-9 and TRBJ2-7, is DTGVSQNPRHKITKRGQNVTFRCDPISEHNRLYWYRQTLGQGPEFLTYFQNEAQLEKSRLLSDRFSAERPKGSFSTLEIQRTEQGDSAMYLCASSSTTRSYEQYFGPGTRLTVT.

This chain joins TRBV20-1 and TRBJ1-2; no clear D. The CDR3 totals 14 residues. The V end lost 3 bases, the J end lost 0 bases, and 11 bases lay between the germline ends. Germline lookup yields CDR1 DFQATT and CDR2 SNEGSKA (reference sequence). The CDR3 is CSASYPSPNYGYTF. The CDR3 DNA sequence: TGCAGTGCTAGTTACCCCAGTCCTAACTATGGCTACACCTTC.

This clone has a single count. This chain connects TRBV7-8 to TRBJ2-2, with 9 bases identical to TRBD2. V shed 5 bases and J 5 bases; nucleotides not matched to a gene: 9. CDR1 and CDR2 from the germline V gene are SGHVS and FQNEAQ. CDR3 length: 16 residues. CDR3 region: CASSPPGLAGTGELFF. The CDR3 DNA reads TGTGCCAGCAGCCCCCCGGGGCTAGCGGGGACCGGGGAGCTGTTTTTT.